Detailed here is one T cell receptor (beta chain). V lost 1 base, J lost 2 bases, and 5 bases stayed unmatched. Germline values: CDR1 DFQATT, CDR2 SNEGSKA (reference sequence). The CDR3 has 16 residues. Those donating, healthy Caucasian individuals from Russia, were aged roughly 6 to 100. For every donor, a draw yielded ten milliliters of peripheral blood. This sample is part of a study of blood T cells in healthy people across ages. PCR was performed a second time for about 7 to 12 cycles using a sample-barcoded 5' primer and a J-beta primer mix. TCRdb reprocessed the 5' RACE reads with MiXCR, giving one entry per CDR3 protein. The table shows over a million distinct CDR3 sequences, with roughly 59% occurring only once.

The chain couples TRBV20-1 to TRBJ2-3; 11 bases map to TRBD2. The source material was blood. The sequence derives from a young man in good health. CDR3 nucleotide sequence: TGCAGTGCTAGAGCGTTGACTAGCGGGAACACAGATACGCAGTATTTT. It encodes CSARALTSGNTDTQYF.